Described below is a single T cell receptor (beta chain) sequence and its context. Its target is not known. These data originate in a study of beta chain features in type 1 diabetes. Points from the study as a whole: Within each of all four CD4+ subsets, Type 1 diabetes patients had TCRB CDR3s that were moderately but significantly shorter. No resolution was reached here on whether HLA type influences TCRB rearrangement. Sequencing the cDNA could make cells with high TCR expression show up more than they should.

Germline lookup yields CDR1 SGHTA and CDR2 FQGTGA. Trimming took 7 bases from V and 3 from J, leaving 12 bases between them. The CDR3 extends over 14 amino acids. The authors reverse transcribed all of the isolated RNA, so sequencing captured expressed TCRB transcripts. Reads from naive, central memory and regulatory T cell samples averaged around 4 million. The data were produced by immunoSEQ multiplex PCR, yet TCRdb's version contains in-frame clones alone and is incomplete. The table has over 200,000 clones, under 13% seen once. One heparinised blood draw averaging about 116 mL was given by each donor.

Sequencing was carried out using naive CD4+ T cells from blood. This chain uses TRBV7-3 with TRBJ2-2; maybe TRBD2 (6 bases). The receptor was isolated from a man aged 30 to 45 with type 1 diabetes. The CDR3 sequence: CASTSPGDTGELFF. The CDR3 region has the DNA TGTGCCAGCACCTCCCCGGGGGACACCGGGGAGCTGTTTTTT.